The 22 T cell receptor beta chains presented below share a single source sample, sequenced in a study of T cells in Graves' hyperthyroidism and ophthalmopathy. Amplified regions were TCR beta CDR3 sequences from RNA transcripts. First-round RT-PCR targeting the TCR CDR3 was performed with the HTBI primer set. Using its own MiXCR run on the multiplex PCR reads, TCRdb lists one record per CDR3 protein. The data hold about 640,000 distinct CDR3 sequences, with around 20% observed a single time. Sequenced sample: blood. The receptors come from a young man with Graves' ophthalmopathy.

This clonotype was recorded a few times. The V and J genes are TRBV20-1 and TRBJ2-5, with 13 bases that match TRBD2. The CDR3 is 16 amino acids. Looked up from germline, CDR1 is DFQATT and CDR2 is SNEGSKA (reference sequence). Losses at the gene ends were 1 base for V and 1 base for J; bases not matched to a gene: 3. The CDR3 is CSARAGTSGIQETQYF. CDR3 coding DNA: TGCAGTGCTAGAGCCGGGACTAGCGGGATCCAAGAGACCCAGTACTTC.

This clonotype was picked up a small number of times. Because the CDR3 is missing its conserved closing phenylalanine or tryptophan, this is likely a read error. V and J are TRBV7-2 and TRBJ2-3; TRBD2 aligns across 11 bases. CDR3 length: 16 residues. With 3 bases clipped from V and 5 bases from J, the junction kept 7 bases outside the gene matches. Per germline, CDR1 SGHTA and CDR2 FQGNSA. As DNA, the CDR3 is TGTGCCAGCAGCTTGTTGGTCGGGACTAGCGGAGATACGCAGTATTCT. It is translated as CASSLLVGTSGDTQYS.

The chain couples TRBV6-1 to TRBJ2-7, with D possibly being TRBD2 (5 bases). V was shortened by 8 bases and J by 3 bases, with 23 bases between the two germline ends. The CDR3 length is 16 residues. The germline CDR1 and CDR2 sequences are MNHNS and SASEGT. The CDR3: CASPSPASVPIYEQYF. The CDR3 DNA follows: TGTGCCAGCCCTAGCCCGGCATCCGTACCGATCTACGAGCAGTACTTC.

This clonotype was picked up many times. The V and J genes are TRBV7-9 and TRBJ2-2; unclear D gene. CDR1 SEHNR and CDR2 FQNEAQ come from the germline V gene (reference sequence). The ends were cut back, 5 bases at V and 0 bases at J, with 13 bases in the middle. This CDR3 has 16 residues. The CDR3 DNA reads TGTGCCAGCAGCCCCCCCCAACGCGCGAACACCGGGGAGCTGTTTTTT. Amino acid sequence: CASSPPQRANTGELFF. Complete variable domain (other parts from reference TRBV7-9 and TRBJ2-2): DTGVSQNPRHKITKRGQNVTFRCDPISEHNRLYWYRQTLGQGPEFLTYFQNEAQLEKSRLLSDRFSAERPKGSFSTLEIQRTEQGDSAMYLCASSPPQRANTGELFFGEGSRLTVL.

This clonotype was seen at least ten times. This rearrangement joins TRBV5-1 to TRBJ2-3; 10 bases line up with TRBD2. V gave up 5 bases and J gave up 4 bases; unmatched junction bases: 4. CDR1 and CDR2 from the germline V gene are SGHRS and YFSETQ. The CDR3 is 14 residues long. CDR3 DNA sequence: TGCGCCAGCAGTTATGGGACTAGCGCAGATACGCAGTATTTT. Protein product: CASSYGTSADTQYF.

There are many counts of this clonotype. The chain combines TRBV28 with TRBJ1-1, with TRBD1 as a possible D gene (6 bases). The CDR3 has 14 amino acids. V was pared by 6 bases and J by 5 bases, with 16 bases between. Germline lookup yields CDR1 MDHEN and CDR2 SYDVKM. DNA for the CDR3: TGTGCCAGCAGCGCCACAGGGCTGGGAACTGAAGCTTTCTTT. It encodes CASSATGLGTEAFF.

This clonotype was seen ten or more times. This chain links TRBV18 with TRBJ2-7; TRBD2 matches 7 bases. Germline CDR1 KGHSH, CDR2 LQKENI. The CDR3 totals 14 residues. V shed 0 bases and J 3 bases; nucleotides not matched to a gene: 2. As DNA, the CDR3 is TGTGCCAGCTCACCACCGCGGGGGAGCTACGAGCAGTACTTC. Its translation is CASSPPRGSYEQYF. The whole variable domain, filled in from reference TRBV18 and TRBJ2-7, reads NAGVMQNPRHLVRRRGQEARLRCSPMKGHSHVYWYRQLPEEGLKFMVYLQKENIIDESGMPKERFSAEFPKEGPSILRIQQVVRGDSAAYFCASSPPRGSYEQYFGPGTRLTVT.

Ten or more counts support this clonotype. This rearrangement joins TRBV27 to TRBJ2-7, with D possibly being TRBD2 (7 bases). Trimming left V 2 bases short and J 6 bases short, with 14 bases between. This CDR3 comprises 14 residues. Per germline, CDR1 MNHEY and CDR2 SMNVEV (reference sequence). CDR3 sequence: CASSLRGGIGEQYF. The CDR3 DNA follows: TGTGCCAGCAGTTTAAGGGGGGGAATTGGCGAGCAGTACTTC.

The chain carries TRBV9 and TRBJ2-7; 7 bases fit TRBD1. CDR3 length: 15 amino acids. Germline V lookup: CDR1 SGDLS, CDR2 YYNGEE. The trim removed 0 bases at V and 3 bases at J, leaving 6 bases unmatched. The CDR3 spells CASSVGTGLNYEQYF. CDR3 DNA: TGTGCCAGCAGCGTAGGGACAGGCTTAAACTACGAGCAGTACTTC.

The CDR3 loop is CASSYSTDLTEAFF. The CDR3 nucleotides are TGTGCCAGCAGTTACTCGACAGACCTCACTGAAGCTTTCTTT. The V call is TRBV6-2 or TRBV6-3, the J call TRBJ1-1, with D maybe TRBD1 (5 bases). V was clipped by 0 bases and J by 4 bases, with 9 bases between them. Germline-derived CDR1 and CDR2 are MNHEY and SVGEGT. The CDR3 sequence is 14 residues long.

This chain uses TRBV24-1 with TRBJ2-1, with 14 bases that match TRBD2. Trimming cost V 7 bases and J 9 bases; bases outside gene matches: 10. Germline V gene data show CDR1 as KGHDR and CDR2 as SFDVKD. The CDR3 runs 16 residues. This chain's CDR3 is CATSFPGLAGVSEQFF. In nucleotides, the CDR3 is TGTGCCACCAGCTTCCCGGGACTAGCGGGAGTGAGTGAGCAGTTCTTC.

This clonotype was detected only a few times. The chain couples TRBV19 to TRBJ2-2; D is ambiguous. Germline V gives CDR1 LNHDA, CDR2 SQIVND (reference sequence). This CDR3 is 13 amino acids long. Trimming left V 1 base short and J 4 bases short, with 4 bases between. CDR3 bases: TGTGCCAGTAGTATAGGGGGCACCGGGGAGCTGTTTTTT. Translation: CASSIGGTGELFF. The complete variable domain, with remaining parts taken from reference TRBV19 and TRBJ2-2, reads DGGITQSPKYLFRKEGQNVTLSCEQNLNHDAMYWYRQDPGQGLRLIYYSQIVNDFQKGDIAEGYSVSREKKESFPLTVTSAQKNPTAFYLCASSIGGTGELFFGEGSRLTVL.

This clonotype has ten or more counts. The rearrangement uses TRBV2 and TRBJ1-4; D is unclear. CDR1 SNHLY and CDR2 FYNNEI come from the germline V gene. The CDR3 consists of 14 residues. V was trimmed by 7 bases and J by 8 bases, leaving 17 bases between them. The CDR3, as DNA: TGTGCCAGCACAAGCGGGAGCACTAGGGAAAAACTGTTTTTT. Translated: CASTSGSTREKLFF.

The gene calls are TRBV6-2 or TRBV6-3 and TRBJ2-6; TRBD1 matches at 8 bases. CDR3 length: 17 residues. The junction had 5 bases not matched to a gene; V was cut back by 2 bases and J by 2 bases. CDR1 and CDR2 (germline): MNHEY, SVGEGT. Here the CDR3 reads CASSYAKQGAGANVLTF. CDR3 nucleotides: TGTGCCAGCAGTTACGCCAAACAGGGGGCTGGGGCCAACGTCCTGACTTTC.

Many counts were recorded for this clonotype. The chain recombines TRBV7-3 with TRBJ2-1; no firm D call. CDR1 SGHTA and CDR2 FQGTGA come from the germline V gene. V was cut by 0 bases and J by 8 bases, with 8 bases left in between. The CDR3 loop spans 13 amino acids. Here the CDR3 DNA reads TGTGCCAGCAGCTTAACTAGAAGGGATGAGCAGTTCTTC. It encodes CASSLTRRDEQFF.

CDR3 DNA sequence: TGCGCCAGCAGCCTAAGACTAGCGGGAGGGGCCGAGCAGTACTTC. It encodes CASSLRLAGGAEQYF. The chain is built from TRBV5-1 and TRBJ2-7, with TRBD2 identical over 14 bases. The CDR3 spans 15 residues. The V gene end was trimmed by 4 bases and the J gene end by 6 bases; junction bases not matched to a gene: 6. CDR1 is SGHRS, CDR2 YFSETQ, per germline.

This clonotype was seen only a few times. The chain joins TRBV24-1 to TRBJ2-3; unclear D gene. This CDR3 contains 13 residues. V was clipped by 0 bases and J by 2 bases, with 2 bases between them. Germline-derived CDR1 and CDR2 are KGHDR and SFDVKD. CDR3 DNA: TGTGCCACCAGTGATTTGTTCACAGATACGCAGTATTTT. This codes for CATSDLFTDTQYF.

This chain uses TRBV29-1 with TRBJ2-1, with 11 bases fitting TRBD2. CDR3 length: 15 residues. The V segment lost 6 bases and the J segment 1 base; nucleotides outside the gene matches: 5. Germline V lookup: CDR1 SQVTM, CDR2 ANQGSEA. The CDR3 nucleotides are TGCAGCGTCTCGGTAGCGGGAGGGTCCTACAATGAGCAGTTCTTC. Its protein product is CSVSVAGGSYNEQFF.

This clonotype showed up just a few times. The gene calls are TRBV28 and TRBJ2-3, with TRBD2 matching 9 bases. Germline-derived CDR1 and CDR2 are MDHEN and SYDVKM. The CDR3 runs to 15 residues. The J segment lost 4 bases and the V segment lost 6 bases, leaving 8 bases of the junction unmatched. This chain's CDR3 is CASRTGTSIADTQYF. CDR3 in DNA: TGTGCCAGCAGAACCGGGACTAGCATCGCAGATACGCAGTATTTT.

This clonotype was observed at least ten times. The rearrangement joins TRBV24-1 to TRBJ1-5; TRBD1 aligns across 8 bases. V gave up 2 bases and J gave up 9 bases; unmatched junction bases: 11. The CDR3 runs to 16 residues. Germline V CDR1 and CDR2: KGHDR, SFDVKD. CDR3 DNA sequence: TGTGCCACCAGTGATTCCGGACAGGGACGGGGTGGGCCCCAGCATTTT. Its protein product is CATSDSGQGRGGPQHF.

V and J are TRBV6-1 and TRBJ2-7; 7 bases match TRBD2. This CDR3 has 15 amino acids. Germline loops: CDR1 MNHNS, CDR2 SASEGT. After removal of 8 bases from V and 4 bases from J, the junction contained 14 bases not matched to a gene. The CDR3: CASGPGGGGQYEQYF. The CDR3 DNA is TGTGCCAGCGGCCCGGGGGGTGGAGGCCAATACGAGCAGTACTTC.

This clonotype was observed a handful of times. The chain uses TRBV18 and TRBJ2-5, with D possibly being TRBD1 (5 bases). The CDR3 length is 13 residues. V lost 6 bases and J lost 5, with 13 bases in between. Germline CDR1 is KGHSH and CDR2 is LQKENI. The CDR3 sequence is CASSQGNLETQYF. CDR3 coding DNA: TGTGCCAGCTCCCAGGGTAATCTGGAGACCCAGTACTTC.